This T cell receptor beta chain was identified during a study of T cell changes during pregnancy in multiple sclerosis. The data were produced by immunoSEQ multiplex PCR, yet TCRdb's version contains in-frame clones alone and is incomplete. This sample carries some 12,000 clones, 70% to 90% of them seen once, and the ten largest clones take about 14%. The specimen was CD8+ T cells from peripheral blood mononuclear cells, collected in the second trimester of pregnancy. The receptor was isolated from a female donor in good health, enrolled as a control in a pregnancy study.

In nucleotides, the CDR3 is TGTGCCAGCCGGACAGGAATGAGCTCCTACAATGAGCAGTTCTTC. Protein sequence: CASRTGMSSYNEQFF. The chain combines TRBV13 with TRBJ2-1; 7 bases fit TRBD1. The CDR3 runs 15 residues. J gave up 0 bases and V 8 bases, and 7 bases lay outside the gene matches. From germline, CDR1 is PRHDT and CDR2 FYEKMQ (reference sequence).